This T cell receptor (beta chain) was profiled in a study of T cell responses to AZD1222 COVID-19 vaccine (dated by TCRdb to about 2021). A note on the overall study: AZD1222 recipients given second doses at about 4 weeks or at about 12 weeks were pooled, since spike-specific TCR depth and breadth were not found to differ between the two schedules. Trial participants were enrolled by age into 18-55, 56-69 and 70-plus year subgroups, with about 150, 28 and 57 TCR-sequenced participants respectively. TCR sequencing was performed for approximately 240 trial participants, of whom roughly 200 were given two doses of AZD1222 and approximately 25 were given two doses of MenACWY control vaccine.

The sample's time point label, in plain terms: baseline before first vaccination. The vaccinee samples were drawn from two UK trials, COV001 and COV002, one of which was a single-blind randomized controlled phase 2/3 trial testing AZD1222 (ChAdOx1 nCoV-19) in healthy adults. For TCRbeta chain sequencing, PBMC samples from trial participants were taken at day 0 and at day 28 after the second dose. Points on this clone: The antigen it recognizes is unknown. It has no much larger one-base neighbor in the sample; base qualities were not kept.

On the study overall, not on this receptor specifically: Conclusions about previously exposed vaccinees are limited because only 6 or 7 AZD1222 recipients were SARS-CoV-2 seropositive at baseline. The whole spike protein was spanned by vaccine-associated CD4 TCRs, and dominant responses were seen in regions 160-218 and 743-854. A significant rise in spike-specific TCR breadth and depth was observed after two AZD1222 doses relative to day 0 and relative to MenACWY recipients. Epitopes outside the regions mutated in the B.1.351 and B.1.1.7 variants were reportedly recognized by nearly half of the unique spike-specific TCRs. No day 14 peak-response samples were available, so repertoires were characterized only after the peak T cell response. The 56-69-year group was small, and its depth increase did not reach significance, likely because of low power. Participants were mostly white British, with more females than males. The authors suggested clonal diversity may have been underestimated.

As encoded in the germline V gene, CDR1 is SNHLY while CDR2 is FYNNEI. The CDR3 contains 13 residues, cysteine and phenylalanine counted. The retained sequence is limited to the CDR3, 39 bases, with the frame set at the first base. The trim is 5 bases for V and 3 bases for J, with a gap of 8 bases between the germline ends. The CDR3 regions of human TCRbeta chains were analyzed by immunosequencing. The source study handled its data this way. Repertoire TCRs were matched against a reference library of SARS-CoV-2-specific TCRs generated with the MIRA antigen-specificity platform. Breadth meant the fraction of unique TCRs that were SARS-CoV-2-associated, whereas depth meant the fraction of total T cells that were SARS-CoV-2-associated. Each spike-specific TCR was assigned to its reactive spike region and to a CD4 or CD8 class using the MIRA data. Log10-transformed breadth and depth values were compared by one-way ANOVA with Sidak's multiple comparisons tests. In its TCRdb copy, this immuneACCESS table keeps in-frame sequences only and misses some clones. Where compared with another copy, unresolved V genes explain less than half of these, and the others have no known cause. The DNA gave D and trimming, while V, J and clone size come from that table. This sample lists roughly 180,000 clones; about nine tenths were detected once. Jointly, the top ten make up 1.5% to 2% of the sample.

The source is an adult in good health. The sample was peripheral blood, taken on day 0 of AZD1222 vaccination. The V gene is TRBV2 and the J gene is TRBJ2-1; TRBD1 is a possible D gene, resting on 5 matching bases. In nucleotide form, the sequence is TGTGCCAGCAGTCCCGACAGCTACAATGAGCAGTTCTTC. Translated, this is CASSPDSYNEQFF.